One TCR beta chain is described in this entry. Its matching antigen is unknown. The record originates from a study of CXCR3-negative and CXCR3-positive naive CD8 T cells. Study-wide points: The majority of assays used fresh PBMCs, and CXCR3 expression partially decreased after cryopreservation.

The CDR3 is 13 residues long. Germline lookup yields CDR1 MGHDK and CDR2 SYGVNS. In triplicate, each CD8+ T cell subset was sorted at approximately 290,000 cells per replicate. The libraries of TRB cDNA were constructed through 5' RACE using UMI labels. Following a re-call of the 5' RACE reads, TCRdb has one entry per CDR3 protein and lacks DNA. Its table lists about 39,000 distinct CDR3 sequences. This clonotype originated in a human donor in good health. Some clones in this sample may be carry-over from other donors' samples. The rearrangement uses TRBV25-1 and TRBJ2-5. Sequenced material: naive CXCR3- CD8+ T cells from blood. The subset is: CD45RO-CCR7+CD27+CD95- naive CD8+ T cells lacking CXCR3 (TNR3-). Here the CDR3 reads CASSDGYQETQYF.